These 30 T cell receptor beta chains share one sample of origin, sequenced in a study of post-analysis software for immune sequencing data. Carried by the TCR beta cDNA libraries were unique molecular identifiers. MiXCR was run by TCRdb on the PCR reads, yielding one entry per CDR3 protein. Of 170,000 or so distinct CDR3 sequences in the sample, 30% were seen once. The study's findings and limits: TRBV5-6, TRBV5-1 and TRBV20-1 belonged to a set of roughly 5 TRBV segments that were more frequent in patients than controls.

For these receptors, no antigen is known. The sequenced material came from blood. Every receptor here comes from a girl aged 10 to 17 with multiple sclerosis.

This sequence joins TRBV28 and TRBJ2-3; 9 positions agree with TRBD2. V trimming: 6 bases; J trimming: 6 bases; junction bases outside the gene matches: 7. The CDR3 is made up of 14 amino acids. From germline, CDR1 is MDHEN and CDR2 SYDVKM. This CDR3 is CASSHVAGADTQYF. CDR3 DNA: TGTGCCAGCAGCCACGTAGCGGGAGCGGATACGCAGTATTTT.

DNA for the CDR3: TGTGCCAGCAGCCCCGGGACAGATGAGCAGTTCTTC. Translation: CASSPGTDEQFF. The chain combines TRBV12-3 or TRBV12-4 with TRBJ2-1; 7 nucleotides line up with TRBD1. V gave up 6 bases and J gave up 8 bases; unmatched junction bases: 4. The CDR3 consists of 12 residues.

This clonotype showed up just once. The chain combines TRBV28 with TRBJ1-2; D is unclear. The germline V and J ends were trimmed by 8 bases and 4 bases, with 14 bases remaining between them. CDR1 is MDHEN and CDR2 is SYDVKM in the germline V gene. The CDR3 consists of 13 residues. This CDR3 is CASRSRAFYGYTF. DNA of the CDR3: TGTGCCAGCCGTTCCCGGGCGTTCTATGGCTACACCTTC.

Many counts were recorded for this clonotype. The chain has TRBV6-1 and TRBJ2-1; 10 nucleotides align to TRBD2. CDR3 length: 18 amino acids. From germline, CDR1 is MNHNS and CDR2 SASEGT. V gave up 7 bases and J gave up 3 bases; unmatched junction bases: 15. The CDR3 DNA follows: TGTGCCAGCATCGAGACAGGGGCTAGCGGGAGCGACTACAATGAGCAGTTCTTC. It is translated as CASIETGASGSDYNEQFF.

CDR3 coding DNA: TGTGCCGGCAGCAAAGCGCTTCCGGGGAACCACGAGCAGTACTTC. This encodes CAGSKALPGNHEQYF. This sequence joins TRBV21-1 and TRBJ2-7; the D call in the table, TRBD1, was not verified against the DNA. TRBV21-1 is a known pseudogene. The length of the CDR3 is 15 residues.

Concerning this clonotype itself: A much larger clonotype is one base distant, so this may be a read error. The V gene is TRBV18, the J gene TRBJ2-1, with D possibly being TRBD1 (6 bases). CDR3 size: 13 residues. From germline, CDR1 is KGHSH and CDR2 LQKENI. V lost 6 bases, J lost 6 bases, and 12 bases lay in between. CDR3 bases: TGTGCCAGCTCCCCCACAGGGTCCAATGAGCAGTTCTTC. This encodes CASSPTGSNEQFF.

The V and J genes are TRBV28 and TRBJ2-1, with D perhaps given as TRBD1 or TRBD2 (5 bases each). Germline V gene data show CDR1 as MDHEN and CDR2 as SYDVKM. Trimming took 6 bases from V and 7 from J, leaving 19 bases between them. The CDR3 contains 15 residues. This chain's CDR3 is CASRIGDLQGNEQFF. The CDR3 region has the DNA TGTGCCAGCAGAATCGGGGATCTTCAGGGTAATGAGCAGTTCTTC.

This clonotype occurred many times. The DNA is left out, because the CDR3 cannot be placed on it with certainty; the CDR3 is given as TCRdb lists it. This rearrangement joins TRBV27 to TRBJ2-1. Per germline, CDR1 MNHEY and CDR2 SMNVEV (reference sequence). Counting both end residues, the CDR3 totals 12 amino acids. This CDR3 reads CASSILGNEQFF.

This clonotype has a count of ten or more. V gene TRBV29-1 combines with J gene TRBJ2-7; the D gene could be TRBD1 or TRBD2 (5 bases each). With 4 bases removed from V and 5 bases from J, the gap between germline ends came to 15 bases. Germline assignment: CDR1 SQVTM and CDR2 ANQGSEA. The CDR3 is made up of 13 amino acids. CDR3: CSVGPGSLHEQYF. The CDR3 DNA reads TGCAGCGTTGGGCCAGGGAGTCTACACGAGCAGTACTTC.

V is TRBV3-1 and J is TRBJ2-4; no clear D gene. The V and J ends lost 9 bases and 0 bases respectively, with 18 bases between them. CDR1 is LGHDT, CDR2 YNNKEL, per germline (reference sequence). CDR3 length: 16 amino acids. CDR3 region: CARNVIGDLAKNIQYF. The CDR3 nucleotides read TGTGCCAGAAACGTGATTGGGGATTTAGCCAAAAACATTCAGTACTTC.

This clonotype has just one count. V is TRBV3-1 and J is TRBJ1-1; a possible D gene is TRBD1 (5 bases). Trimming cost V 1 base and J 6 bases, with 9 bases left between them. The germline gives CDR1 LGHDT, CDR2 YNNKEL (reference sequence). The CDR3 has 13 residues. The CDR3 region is CASSQVGDSEAFF. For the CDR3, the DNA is TGTGCCAGCAGCCAAGTAGGGGATTCTGAAGCTTTCTTT.

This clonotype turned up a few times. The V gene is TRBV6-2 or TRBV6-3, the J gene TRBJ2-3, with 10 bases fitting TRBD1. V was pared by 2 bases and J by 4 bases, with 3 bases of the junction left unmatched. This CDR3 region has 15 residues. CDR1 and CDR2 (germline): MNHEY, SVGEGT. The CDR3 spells CASSYIGQGADTQYF. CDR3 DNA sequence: TGTGCCAGCAGTTACATCGGACAGGGGGCAGATACGCAGTATTTT.

CDR3 nucleotide sequence: TGTGCCAGCAGTTTACAGTCCAGGGGCTATGAAAAACTGTTTTTT. This codes for CASSLQSRGYEKLFF. V gene TRBV28 combines with J gene TRBJ1-4, with a weak D call TRBD1 (6 bases). This CDR3 spans 15 amino acids. Looked up from germline, CDR1 is MDHEN and CDR2 is SYDVKM. V lost 2 bases and J 6 bases, leaving 13 bases between the germline ends.

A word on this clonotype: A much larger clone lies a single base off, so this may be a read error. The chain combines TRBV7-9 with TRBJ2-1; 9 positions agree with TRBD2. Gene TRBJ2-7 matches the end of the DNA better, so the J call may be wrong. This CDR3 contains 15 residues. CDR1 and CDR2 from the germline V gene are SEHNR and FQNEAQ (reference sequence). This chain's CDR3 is CASSFLRAGGYEQYF. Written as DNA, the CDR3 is TGTGCCAGCAGCTTCTTGAGAGCGGGAGGCTACGAGCAGTACTTC.

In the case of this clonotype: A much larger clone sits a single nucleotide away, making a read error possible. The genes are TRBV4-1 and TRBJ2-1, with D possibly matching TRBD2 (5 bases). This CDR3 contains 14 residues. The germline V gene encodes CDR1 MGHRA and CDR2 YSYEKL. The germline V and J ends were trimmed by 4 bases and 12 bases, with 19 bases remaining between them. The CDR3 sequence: CASSRIGFGEGQFF. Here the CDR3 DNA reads TGCGCCAGCAGCCGCATTGGTTTCGGAGAGGGGCAGTTCTTC.

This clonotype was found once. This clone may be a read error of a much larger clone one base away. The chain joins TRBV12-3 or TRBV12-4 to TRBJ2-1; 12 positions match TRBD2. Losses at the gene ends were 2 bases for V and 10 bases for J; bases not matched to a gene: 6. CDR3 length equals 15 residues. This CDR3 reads CASSLPGLAGYEQFF. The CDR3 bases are TGTGCCAGCAGTTTACCGGGACTAGCGGGCTACGAGCAGTTCTTC.

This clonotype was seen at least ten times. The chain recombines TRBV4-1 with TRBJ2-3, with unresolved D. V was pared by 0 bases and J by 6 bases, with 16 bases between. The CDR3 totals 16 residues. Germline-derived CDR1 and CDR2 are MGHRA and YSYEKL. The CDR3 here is CASSQDIPGSSDTQYF. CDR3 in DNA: TGCGCCAGCAGCCAAGATATTCCTGGCTCCTCGGATACGCAGTATTTT.

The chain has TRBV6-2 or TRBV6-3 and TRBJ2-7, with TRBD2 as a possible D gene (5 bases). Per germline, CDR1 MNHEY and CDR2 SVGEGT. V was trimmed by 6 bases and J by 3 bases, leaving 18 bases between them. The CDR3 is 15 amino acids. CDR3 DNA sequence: TGTGCCAGCAGATGGGCGAAGGCGGGTTACTACGAGCAGTACTTC. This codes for CASRWAKAGYYEQYF.

Here the CDR3 reads CASSGGLSQYF. In DNA form, the CDR3 reads TGTGCCAGCAGTGGGGGACTTTCGCAGTACTTC. The J gene is TRBJ2-4, the V gene TRBV12-3 or TRBV12-4, with D possibly being TRBD2 (6 bases). The CDR3 has 11 residues. Trimming removed 5 bases at V and 13 bases at J, with 12 bases between.

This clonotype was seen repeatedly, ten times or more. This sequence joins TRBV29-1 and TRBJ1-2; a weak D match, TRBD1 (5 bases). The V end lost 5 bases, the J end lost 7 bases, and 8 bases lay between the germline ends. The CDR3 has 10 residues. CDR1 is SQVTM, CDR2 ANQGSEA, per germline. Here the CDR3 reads CSVRDSGYTF. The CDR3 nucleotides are TGCAGCGTTAGAGACAGTGGCTACACCTTC.

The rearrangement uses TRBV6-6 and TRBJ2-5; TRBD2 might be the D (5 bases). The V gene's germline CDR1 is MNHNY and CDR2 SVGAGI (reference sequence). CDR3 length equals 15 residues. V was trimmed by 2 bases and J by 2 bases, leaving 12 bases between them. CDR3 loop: CASSYRGGGQETQYF. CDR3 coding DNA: TGTGCCAGCAGTTACAGAGGAGGCGGACAAGAGACCCAGTACTTC.

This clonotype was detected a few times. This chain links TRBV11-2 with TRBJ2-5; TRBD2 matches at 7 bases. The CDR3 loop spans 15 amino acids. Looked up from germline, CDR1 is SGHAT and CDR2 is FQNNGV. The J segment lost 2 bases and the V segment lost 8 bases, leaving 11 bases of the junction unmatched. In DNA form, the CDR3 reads TGTGCCAGCGGCCACCAAGTGGGGGGGCAAGAGACCCAGTACTTC. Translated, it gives CASGHQVGGQETQYF.

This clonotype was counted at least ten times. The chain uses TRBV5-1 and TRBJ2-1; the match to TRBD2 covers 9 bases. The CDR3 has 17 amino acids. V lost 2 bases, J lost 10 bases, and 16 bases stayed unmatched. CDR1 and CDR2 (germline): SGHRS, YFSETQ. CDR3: CASSLLPAGGLYREQFF. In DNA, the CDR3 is TGCGCCAGCAGCTTACTGCCAGCGGGAGGCCTTTACAGAGAGCAGTTCTTC.

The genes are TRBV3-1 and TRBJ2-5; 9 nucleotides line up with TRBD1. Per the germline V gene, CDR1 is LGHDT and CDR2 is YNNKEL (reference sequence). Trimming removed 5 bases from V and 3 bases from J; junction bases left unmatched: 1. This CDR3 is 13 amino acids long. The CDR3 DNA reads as TGTGCCAGCAGCGGACAGGGGAAAGAGACCCAGTACTTC. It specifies CASSGQGKETQYF.

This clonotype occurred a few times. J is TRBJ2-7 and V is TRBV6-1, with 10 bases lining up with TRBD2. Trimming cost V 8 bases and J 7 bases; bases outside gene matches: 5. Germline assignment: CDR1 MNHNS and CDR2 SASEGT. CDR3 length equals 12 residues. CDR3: CASWKREGEQYF. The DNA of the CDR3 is TGTGCCAGCTGGAAGCGGGAGGGTGAGCAGTACTTC.

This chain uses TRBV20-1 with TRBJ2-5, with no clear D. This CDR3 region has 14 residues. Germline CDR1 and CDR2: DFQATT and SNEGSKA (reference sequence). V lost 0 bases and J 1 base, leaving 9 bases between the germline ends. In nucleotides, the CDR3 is TGCAGTGCTAGAGATGGGCAGCCCCAAGAGACCCAGTACTTC. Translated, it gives CSARDGQPQETQYF.

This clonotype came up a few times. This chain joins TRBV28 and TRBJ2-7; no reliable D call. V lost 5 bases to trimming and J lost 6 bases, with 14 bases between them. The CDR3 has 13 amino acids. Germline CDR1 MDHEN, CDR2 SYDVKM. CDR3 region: CASSPPGAPEQYF. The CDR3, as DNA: TGTGCCAGCAGTCCCCCCGGAGCCCCCGAGCAGTACTTC.

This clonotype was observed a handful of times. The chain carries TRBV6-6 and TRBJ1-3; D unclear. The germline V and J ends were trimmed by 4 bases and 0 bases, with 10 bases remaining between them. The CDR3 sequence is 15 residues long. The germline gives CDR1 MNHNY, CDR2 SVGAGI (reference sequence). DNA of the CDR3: TGTGCCAGCAGTTCCCAGGACGTCTCTGGAAACACCATATATTTT. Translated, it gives CASSSQDVSGNTIYF.

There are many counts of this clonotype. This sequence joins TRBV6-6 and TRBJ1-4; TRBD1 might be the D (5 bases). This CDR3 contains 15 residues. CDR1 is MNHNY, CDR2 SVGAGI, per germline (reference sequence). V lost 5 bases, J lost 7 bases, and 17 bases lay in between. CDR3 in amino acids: CASSRQPPFSEKLFF. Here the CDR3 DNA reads TGTGCCAGCAGTCGACAGCCTCCCTTTAGTGAAAAACTGTTTTTT.

CDR3 sequence reads: CASSQASLSYEQYF. The DNA for the CDR3 is TGCGCCAGCAGCCAAGCAAGTCTCTCCTACGAGCAGTACTTC. The genes are TRBV4-1 and TRBJ2-7; D gene uncertain. The germline CDR1 and CDR2 sequences are MGHRA and YSYEKL. Trimming left V 1 base short and J 0 bases short, with 7 bases between. The CDR3 is made up of 14 amino acids.